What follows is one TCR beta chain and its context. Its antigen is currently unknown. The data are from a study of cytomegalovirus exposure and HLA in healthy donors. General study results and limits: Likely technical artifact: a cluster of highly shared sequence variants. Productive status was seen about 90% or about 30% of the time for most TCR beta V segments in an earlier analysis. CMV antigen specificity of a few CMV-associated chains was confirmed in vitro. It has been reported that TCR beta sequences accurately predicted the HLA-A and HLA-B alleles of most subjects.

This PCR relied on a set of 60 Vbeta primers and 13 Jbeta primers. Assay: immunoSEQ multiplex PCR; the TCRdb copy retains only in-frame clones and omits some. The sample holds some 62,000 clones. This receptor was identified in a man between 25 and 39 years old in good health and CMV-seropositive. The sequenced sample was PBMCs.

CDR3: CASKGQPREQYF. The CDR3 DNA follows: TGTGCCAGCAAAGGACAGCCTCGGGAGCAGTACTTC. This chain uses TRBV2 with TRBJ2-7; maybe TRBD1 (6 bases). Germline loops: CDR1 SNHLY, CDR2 FYNNEI. Trimming removed 7 bases at V and 7 bases at J, with 14 bases between. The CDR3 is 12 residues long. Combining the CDR3 with reference TRBV2 and TRBJ2-7 gives the whole variable domain EPEVTQTPSHQVTQMGQEVILRCVPISNHLYFYWYRQILGQKVEFLVSFYNNEISEKSEIFDDQFSVERPDGSNFTLKIRSTKLEDSAMYFCASKGQPREQYFGPGTRLTVT.